Shown below are 16 T cell receptor beta chains from a single sample sequenced in a study of blood T cell repertoires in COVID-19. TCRdb's table, derived via immunoSEQ multiplex PCR, lists solely in-frame clones and lacks some. The repertoire consists of around 100,000 clones, with approximately 80% occurring once and the leading ten covering more than 20%. Sequenced input: peripheral blood. The receptors originated from a man in his 70s with active or convalescent COVID-19.

The gene calls are TRBV10-1 and TRBJ2-7; the match to TRBD2 covers 7 bases. CDR3 length: 15 residues. From germline, CDR1 is WNHNN and CDR2 SYGVQD (reference sequence). Unmatched junction bases numbered 5, after V lost 0 bases and J lost 3 bases. CDR3 region: CASSESRTSVYEQYF. CDR3 coding DNA: TGCGCCAGCAGTGAGTCCAGGACTAGTGTCTACGAGCAGTACTTC.

The CDR3 bases are TGCGCCAGCAGCTTGAGCGTCGGCTCTGGAAACACCATATATTTT. This translates into CASSLSVGSGNTIYF. This chain joins TRBV5-1 and TRBJ1-3; unclear D gene. From germline, CDR1 is SGHRS and CDR2 YFSETQ. The V end was cut by 1 base, the J end by 0 bases, with 8 bases between. The CDR3 runs 15 residues.

The chain carries TRBV5-8 and TRBJ1-5; perhaps TRBD1 as D (5 bases). Germline V CDR1 and CDR2: SGHTS, YDEGEE. This CDR3 has 14 amino acids. V gave up 1 base and J gave up 11 bases, with 16 bases separating them. The CDR3 DNA sequence: TGTGCCAGCAGCTTGTTGGCAGCTCGGGGGGCCCAGCATTTT. Protein: CASSLLAARGAQHF.

The CDR3 DNA follows: TGTGCCATCAGTGAGTCCGCGGGACAGGGTTACGAGCAGTACTTC. As protein: CAISESAGQGYEQYF. V usage is TRBV10-3 and J usage is TRBJ2-7; 9 nucleotides line up with TRBD1. The ends lost 0 bases at V and 4 bases at J; junction bases unmatched: 4. Germline CDR1 is ENHRY and CDR2 is SYGVKD. The CDR3 covers 15 residues.

The CDR3 spells CASSEQGTVNTGELFF. The CDR3 DNA reads TGTGCCAGCAGTGAACAGGGGACAGTGAACACCGGGGAGCTGTTTTTT. The chain employs TRBV2 and TRBJ2-2, with 7 positions matching TRBD1. The CDR3 spans 16 residues. J gave up 1 base and V 2 bases, and 4 bases lay outside the gene matches. The germline gives CDR1 SNHLY, CDR2 FYNNEI.

This clone came up a few times. The chain employs TRBV5-1 and TRBJ2-7; no definite D call. CDR3 length equals 12 residues. Germline lookup yields CDR1 SGHRS and CDR2 YFSETQ. V lost 1 base to trimming and J lost 6 bases, with 8 bases between them. The CDR3 sequence: CASSLTQSEQYF. CDR3 in DNA: TGCGCCAGCAGCTTGACACAAAGCGAGCAGTACTTC.

The chain joins TRBV27 to TRBJ1-6, with D possibly being TRBD1 (5 bases). This CDR3 is 16 amino acids long. Trimming pared 3 bases from V and 7 bases from J, leaving 16 bases between. Germline CDR1 MNHEY, CDR2 SMNVEV (reference sequence). This CDR3 is CASSFLGQVRNSPLHF. For the CDR3, the DNA is TGTGCCAGCAGTTTCCTGGGGCAGGTCCGAAATTCACCCCTCCACTTT.

The rearrangement joins TRBV30 to TRBJ1-2; 8 positions match TRBD1. The CDR3 has 13 amino acids. Looked up from germline, CDR1 is GTSNPN and CDR2 is SVGIG (reference sequence). The ends lost 2 bases at V and 7 bases at J; junction bases unmatched: 6. CDR3 nucleotides: TGTGCCTGGAGTATGGGACAGGATTCTGGCTACACCTTC. Translating gives CAWSMGQDSGYTF. Variable domain in full (rest from reference TRBV30 and TRBJ1-2): SQTIHQWPATLVQPVGSPLSLECTVEGTSNPNLYWYRQAAGRGLQLLFYSVGIGQISSEVPQNLSASRPQDRQFILSSKKLLLSDSGFYLCAWSMGQDSGYTFGSGTRLTVV.

The chain links TRBV5-1 to TRBJ2-3, with 9 bases lining up with TRBD2. V was clipped by 5 bases and J by 4 bases; unmatched bases: 5. This CDR3 has 14 amino acids. Looked up from germline, CDR1 is SGHRS and CDR2 is YFSETQ. In DNA, the CDR3 is TGCGCCAGCAGAATTAGCGGGAGTTCAGATACGCAGTATTTT. This sequence encodes CASRISGSSDTQYF.

The chain links TRBV4-2 to TRBJ1-1, with D possibly being TRBD1 (5 bases). V gave up 4 bases and J gave up 1 base, with 16 bases separating them. The CDR3 runs to 16 residues. Germline loops: CDR1 LGHNA, CDR2 YNFKEQ. Here the CDR3 reads CASSLMPGWANTEAFF. The DNA for the CDR3 is TGTGCCAGCAGCCTAATGCCAGGGTGGGCGAACACTGAAGCTTTCTTT.

This chain links TRBV28 with TRBJ2-1; the D gene is possibly TRBD2 (6 bases). The CDR3 loop spans 14 amino acids. V was trimmed by 5 bases and J by 7 bases, leaving 15 bases between them. Germline V gene lookup returns CDR1 MDHEN and CDR2 SYDVKM. The CDR3 loop reads CASSLAGSDNEQFF. The CDR3 DNA follows: TGTGCCAGCAGTCTGGCCGGGAGTGATAATGAGCAGTTCTTC.

The chain uses TRBV5-1 and TRBJ2-1; 9 bases fit TRBD2. CDR1 is SGHRS, CDR2 YFSETQ, per germline. The junction had 6 bases not matched to a gene; V was cut back by 4 bases and J by 4 bases. The CDR3 is made up of 15 amino acids. The CDR3, as DNA: TGCGCCAGCAGCAAGACTAGCGGACCGTACAATGAGCAGTTCTTC. Translation gives CASSKTSGPYNEQFF.

The chain links TRBV28 to TRBJ1-1; D unclear. The CDR3 runs 15 residues. Trimming took 7 bases from V and 1 from J, leaving 16 bases between them. Germline CDR1 and CDR2: MDHEN and SYDVKM. The CDR3 DNA reads TGTGCCAGCACGAGAGGAGGACCTTCGAACACTGAAGCTTTCTTT. Residues: CASTRGGPSNTEAFF.

In DNA form, the CDR3 reads TGTGCCAGCAGTGAAGCTCAGGGAACTGAAGCTTTCTTT. It codes for CASSEAQGTEAFF. The rearrangement links TRBV6-1 to TRBJ1-1; D may be TRBD1 (5 bases). Per germline, CDR1 MNHNS and CDR2 SASEGT. CDR3 length: 13 residues. Trimming stripped 0 bases from V and 5 bases from J, with 7 bases between.

The J gene is TRBJ2-4, the V gene TRBV19; 9 bases fit TRBD1. J lost 0 bases, V lost 6 bases, and 6 bases had no gene match. From germline, CDR1 is LNHDA and CDR2 SQIVND (reference sequence). The CDR3 consists of 16 residues. In nucleotides, the CDR3 is TGTGCCAGTAGACCGGGACAGGGACTAGCCAAAAACATTCAGTACTTC. Its translation is CASRPGQGLAKNIQYF.

This clone appeared once. CDR3 sequence: CASSERSAGANVLTF. The CDR3 DNA reads TGTGCCAGCAGTGAAAGATCCGCGGGGGCCAACGTCCTGACTTTC. The chain recombines TRBV2 with TRBJ2-6, with D unclear. The CDR3 contains 15 residues. CDR1 and CDR2 (germline): SNHLY, FYNNEI. Trimming removed 2 bases at V and 4 bases at J, with 9 bases between.